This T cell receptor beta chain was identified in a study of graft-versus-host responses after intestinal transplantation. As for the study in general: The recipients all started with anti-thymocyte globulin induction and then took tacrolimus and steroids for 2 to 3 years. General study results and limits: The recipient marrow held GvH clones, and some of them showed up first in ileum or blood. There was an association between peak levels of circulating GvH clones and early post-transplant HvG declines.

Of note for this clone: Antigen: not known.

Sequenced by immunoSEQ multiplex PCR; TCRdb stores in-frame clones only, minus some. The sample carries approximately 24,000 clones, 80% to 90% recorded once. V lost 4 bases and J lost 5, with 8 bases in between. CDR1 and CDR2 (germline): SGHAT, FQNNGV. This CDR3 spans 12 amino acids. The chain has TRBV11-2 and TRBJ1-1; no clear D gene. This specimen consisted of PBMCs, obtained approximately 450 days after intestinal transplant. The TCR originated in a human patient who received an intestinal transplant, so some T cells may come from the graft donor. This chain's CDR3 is CASSSLGTEAFF. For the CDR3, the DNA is TGTGCCAGCAGCTCCTTGGGGACTGAAGCTTTCTTT.